These 10 T cell receptor beta chains were all obtained from the same sample, sequenced in a study of T cells in Graves' hyperthyroidism and ophthalmopathy. Regions amplified from RNA transcripts were the TCR beta CDR3 regions. HTBI primers were used for first-round RT-PCR of the TCR CDR3. TCRdb re-analysed the multiplex PCR reads in MiXCR, keeping a single row per CDR3 protein. Among about 420,000 distinct CDR3 sequences listed, 15% to 17% were seen once. Sample: blood. The receptors shown here come from a woman younger than 30 with Graves' hyperthyroidism.

This clonotype was observed once. The rearrangement joins TRBV9 to TRBJ2-7; TRBD2 agrees at 13 bases. This CDR3 contains 16 residues. Germline CDR1 and CDR2: SGDLS and YYNGEE. Trimming removed 4 bases from V and 3 bases from J; junction bases left unmatched: 7. The CDR3 region has the DNA TGTGCCAGCAGCCCTTGGACTAGCGGGAGAAGCTACGAGCAGTACTTC. The encoded protein is CASSPWTSGRSYEQYF.

This clonotype was picked up many times. The chain links TRBV28 to TRBJ2-2; 12 nucleotides line up with TRBD2. CDR3 length equals 19 residues. V shed 3 bases, J shed 4 bases, and the junction held 12 bases outside the gene matches. Per germline, CDR1 MDHEN and CDR2 SYDVKM. Written as DNA, the CDR3 is TGTGCCAGCAGTTTTGACAGGGGACTAGCGGGCGTCGTCACCGGGGAGCTGTTTTTT. Translating it yields CASSFDRGLAGVVTGELFF.

About this clonotype itself: A read error may be the cause here, since a much bigger clone is one base away. Here the CDR3 DNA reads TGTGCCAGCAGTTACCCGATGGGACTAGCGGGAGAAAAAGAGGCCCAGTACTTC. Translation: CASSYPMGLAGEKEAQYF. The chain uses TRBV6-2 or TRBV6-3 and TRBJ2-5; 14 bases agree with TRBD2. Germline values: CDR1 MNHEY, CDR2 SVGEGT. This CDR3 region has 18 residues.

V and J are TRBV6-9 and TRBJ2-2; perhaps TRBD1 as D (6 bases). Germline lookup yields CDR1 MNHGY and CDR2 SVAAGI. The CDR3 is made up of 15 amino acids. Between the trimmed V and J ends, which lost 4 bases and 1 base, there was a span of 10 bases. In nucleotides, the CDR3 is TGTGCCAGCAGTTTTGAGACAGGGAACACCGGGGAGCTGTTTTTT. Its translation is CASSFETGNTGELFF.

The CDR3 is CSARDARLAPSSYNEQFF. The CDR3 nucleotides read TGCAGTGCTAGAGATGCTCGTCTGGCACCTAGCTCCTACAATGAGCAGTTCTTC. The J gene is TRBJ2-1, the V gene TRBV20-1; no definite D call. Trimming removed 0 bases at V and 0 bases at J, with 18 bases between. Per germline, CDR1 DFQATT and CDR2 SNEGSKA (reference sequence). This CDR3 has 18 residues.

This clonotype was seen at least ten times. The gene calls are TRBV2 and TRBJ1-1, with unresolved D. In germline, CDR1 is SNHLY, CDR2 FYNNEI. The CDR3 sequence is 16 residues long. Deletions cut 7 bases from V and 2 bases from J, with 20 bases between. The CDR3 coding sequence is TGTGCCAGCACAATCGGGGTAGGCAGCCGAAACACTGAAGCTTTCTTT. Protein product: CASTIGVGSRNTEAFF.

The chain uses TRBV27 and TRBJ2-7; TRBD2 agrees at 10 bases. V shed 3 bases and J 5 bases; nucleotides not matched to a gene: 7. Germline V gives CDR1 MNHEY, CDR2 SMNVEV (reference sequence). CDR3 size: 15 residues. The CDR3: CASSFMASGSHEQYF. The CDR3, as DNA: TGTGCCAGCAGTTTTATGGCTAGCGGGAGCCACGAGCAGTACTTC.

This clonotype appeared many times. This chain uses TRBV27 with TRBJ1-2, with D unresolved. Trimming removed 2 bases from V and 7 bases from J, with 17 bases in between. This CDR3 has 15 residues. Germline V CDR1 and CDR2: MNHEY, SMNVEV (reference sequence). DNA for the CDR3: TGTGCCAGCAGTTTAGGGTCATCCCCCTATCTTGGCTACACCTTC. Protein sequence: CASSLGSSPYLGYTF.

This clonotype was recorded at least ten times. The V call is TRBV27, the J call TRBJ2-7, with a tentative D call TRBD1 (7 bases). The CDR3 has 14 amino acids. CDR1 is MNHEY and CDR2 is SMNVEV in the germline V gene (reference sequence). V lost 4 bases, J lost 7 bases, and 17 bases lay in between. The CDR3 DNA reads as TGTGCCAGCAGTTGGGAGCAGGGGGGCGCAGAGCAGTACTTC. Protein: CASSWEQGGAEQYF.

This clonotype has more than one count but fewer than ten. The chain is built from TRBV4-1 and TRBJ1-1; D remains unclear. Germline CDR1 is MGHRA and CDR2 is YSYEKL. This CDR3 region has 14 residues. V was cut by 0 bases and J by 3 bases, with 8 bases left in between. Here the CDR3 DNA reads TGCGCCAGCAGCCAAGAGGCAGCTTACACTGAAGCTTTCTTT. Translation: CASSQEAAYTEAFF.